The 3 T cell receptor beta chains below come from one sample, sequenced in a study of blood T cell repertoires in COVID-19. Method: immunoSEQ multiplex PCR; TCRdb's copy keeps in-frame clones and lacks some. Of 100,000 to 120,000 clones listed, about 85% were seen once; the top ten hold 4.8%. Sequencing was done on a sample of peripheral blood. The source of these receptors is a human donor in a cohort sampled during active COVID-19.

V and J are TRBV7-9 and TRBJ1-1; D is unclear. Germline V gene data show CDR1 as SEHNR and CDR2 as FQNEAQ (reference sequence). The CDR3 runs to 12 residues. Deletions cut 2 bases from V and 3 bases from J, with 4 bases between. The DNA of the CDR3 is TGTGCCAGCAGCTTAACTGACACTGAAGCTTTCTTT. It specifies CASSLTDTEAFF.

This CDR3 reads CASSLVAGATGELFF. The CDR3 DNA reads as TGCGCCAGCAGCTTGGTAGCGGGGGCTACCGGGGAGCTGTTTTTT. The gene calls are TRBV5-1 and TRBJ2-2, with 9 bases fitting TRBD2. The CDR3 spans 15 residues. V shed 0 bases and J 5 bases; nucleotides not matched to a gene: 2. In germline, CDR1 is SGHRS, CDR2 YFSETQ.

The gene calls are TRBV3-1 (or the pseudogene TRBV3-2) and TRBJ2-3; 16 nucleotides align to TRBD2. With 6 bases clipped from V and 5 bases from J, the junction kept 14 bases outside the gene matches. The V gene's germline CDR1 is LGHDT and CDR2 YNNKEL (reference sequence). The CDR3 has 19 residues. The CDR3 region has the DNA TGTGCCAGCAGTCCCAAGGCCGGGACTAGCGGGGGGGCAGGAGATACGCAGTATTTT. Amino acid sequence: CASSPKAGTSGGAGDTQYF.